This TCR beta chain was found in a study of blood T cells in healthy people across ages. Study-wide findings and caveats: The study found more naive CD4+ cells and higher diversity in long-lived than aged donors.

A word on this clonotype: The antigen is undetermined.

A second PCR of roughly 6 to 12 cycles used a sample-barcoded 5' primer and a J-beta primer mix. MiXCR, run by TCRdb on the 5' RACE reads, gives a single entry per CDR3 protein. The repertoire holds around 820,000 distinct CDR3 sequences, with roughly 25% as singletons. Extraction of total RNA produced a minimum of 5.5 micrograms from each sample. The CDR3 is made up of 18 amino acids. Trimming took off 2 bases at V and 0 bases at J, with 16 bases between the two ends. Germline V gives CDR1 MNHEY, CDR2 SVGAGI. This sample also belongs to another study, concerning T cells of mothers and their children. From that paper: Over 8.5 million reads per mother and about 3 million per child were obtained. No persistent microchimeric T cell clones were detected.

The chain employs TRBV6-5 and TRBJ1-4, with D hard to call. The sequenced sample was blood. The clonotype originates from a boy younger than 18 in good health. The CDR3 DNA reads TGTGCCAGCAGTTACCTTCCACCCGGGTTAGCAACTAATGAAAAACTGTTTTTT. Its protein is CASSYLPPGLATNEKLFF.